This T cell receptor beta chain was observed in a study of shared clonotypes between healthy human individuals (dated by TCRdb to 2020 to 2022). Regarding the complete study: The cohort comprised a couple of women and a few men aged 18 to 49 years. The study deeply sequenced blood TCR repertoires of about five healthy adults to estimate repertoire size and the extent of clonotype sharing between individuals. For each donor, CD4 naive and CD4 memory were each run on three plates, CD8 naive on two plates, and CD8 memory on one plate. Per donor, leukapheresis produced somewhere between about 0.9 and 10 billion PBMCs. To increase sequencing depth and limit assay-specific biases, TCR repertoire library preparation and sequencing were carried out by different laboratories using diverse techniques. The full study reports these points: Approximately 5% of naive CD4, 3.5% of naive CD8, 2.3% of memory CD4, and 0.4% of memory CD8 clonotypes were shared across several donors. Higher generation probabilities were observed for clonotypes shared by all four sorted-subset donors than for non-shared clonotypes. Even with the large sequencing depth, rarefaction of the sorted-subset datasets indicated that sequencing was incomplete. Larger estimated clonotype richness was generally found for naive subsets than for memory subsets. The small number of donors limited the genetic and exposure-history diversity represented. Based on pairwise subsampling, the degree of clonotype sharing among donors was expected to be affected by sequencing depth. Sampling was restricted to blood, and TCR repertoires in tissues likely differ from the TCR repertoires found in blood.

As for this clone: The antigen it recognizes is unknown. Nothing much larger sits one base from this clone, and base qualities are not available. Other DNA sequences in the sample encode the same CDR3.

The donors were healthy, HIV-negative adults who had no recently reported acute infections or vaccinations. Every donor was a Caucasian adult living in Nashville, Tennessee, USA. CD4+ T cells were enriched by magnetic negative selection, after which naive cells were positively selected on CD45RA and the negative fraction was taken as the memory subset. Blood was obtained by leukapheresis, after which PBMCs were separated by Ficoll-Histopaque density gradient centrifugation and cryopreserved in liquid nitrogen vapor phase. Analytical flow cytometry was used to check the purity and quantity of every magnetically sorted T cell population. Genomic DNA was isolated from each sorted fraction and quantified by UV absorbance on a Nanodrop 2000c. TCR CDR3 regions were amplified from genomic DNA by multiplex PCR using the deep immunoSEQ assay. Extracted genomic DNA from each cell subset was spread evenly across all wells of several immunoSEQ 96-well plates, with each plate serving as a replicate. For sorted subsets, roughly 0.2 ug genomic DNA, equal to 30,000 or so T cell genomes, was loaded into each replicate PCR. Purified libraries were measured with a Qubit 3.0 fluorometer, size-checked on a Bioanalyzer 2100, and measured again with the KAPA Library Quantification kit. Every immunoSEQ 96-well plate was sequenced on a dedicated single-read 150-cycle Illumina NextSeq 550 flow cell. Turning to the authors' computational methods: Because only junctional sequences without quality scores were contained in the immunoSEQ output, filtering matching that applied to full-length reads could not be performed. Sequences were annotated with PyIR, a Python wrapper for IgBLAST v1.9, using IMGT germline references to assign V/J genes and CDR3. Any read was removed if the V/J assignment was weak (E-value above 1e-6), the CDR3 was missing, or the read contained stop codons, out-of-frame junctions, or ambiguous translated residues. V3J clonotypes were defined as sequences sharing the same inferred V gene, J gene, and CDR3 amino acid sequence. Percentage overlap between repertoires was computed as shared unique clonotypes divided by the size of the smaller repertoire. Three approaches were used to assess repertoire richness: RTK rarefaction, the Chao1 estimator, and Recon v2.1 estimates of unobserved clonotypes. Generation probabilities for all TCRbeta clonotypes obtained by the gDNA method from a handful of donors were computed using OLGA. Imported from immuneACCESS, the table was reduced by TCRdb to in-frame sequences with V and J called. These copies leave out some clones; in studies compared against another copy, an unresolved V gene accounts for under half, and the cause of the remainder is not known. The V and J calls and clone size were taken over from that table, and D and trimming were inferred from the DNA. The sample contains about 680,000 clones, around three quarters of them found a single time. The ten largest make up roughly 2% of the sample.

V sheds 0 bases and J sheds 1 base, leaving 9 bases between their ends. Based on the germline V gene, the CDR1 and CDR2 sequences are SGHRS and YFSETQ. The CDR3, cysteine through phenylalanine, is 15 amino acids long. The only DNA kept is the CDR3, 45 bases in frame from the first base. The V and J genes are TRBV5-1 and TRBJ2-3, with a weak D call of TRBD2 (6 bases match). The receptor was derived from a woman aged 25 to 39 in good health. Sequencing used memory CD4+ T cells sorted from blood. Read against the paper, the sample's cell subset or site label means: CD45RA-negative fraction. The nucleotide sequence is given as TGCGCCAGCAGCTTGGAACTAGCCGGCACAGATACGCAGTATTTT. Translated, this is CASSLELAGTDTQYF. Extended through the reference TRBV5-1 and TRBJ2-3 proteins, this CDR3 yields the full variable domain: KAGVTQTPRYLIKTRGQQVTLSCSPISGHRSVSWYQQTPGQGLQFLFEYFSETQRNKGNFPGRFSGRQFSNSRSEMNVSTLELGDSALYLCASSLELAGTDTQYFGPGTRLTVL.